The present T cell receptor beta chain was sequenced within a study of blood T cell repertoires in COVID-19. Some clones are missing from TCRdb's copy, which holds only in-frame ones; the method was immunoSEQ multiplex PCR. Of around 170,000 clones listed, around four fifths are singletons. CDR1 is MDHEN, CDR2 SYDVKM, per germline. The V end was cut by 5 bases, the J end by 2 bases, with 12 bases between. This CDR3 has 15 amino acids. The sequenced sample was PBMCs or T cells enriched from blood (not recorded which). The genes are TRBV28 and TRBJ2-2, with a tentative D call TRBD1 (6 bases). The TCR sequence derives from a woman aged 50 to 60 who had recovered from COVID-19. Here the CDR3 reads CASSPQDRNTGELFF. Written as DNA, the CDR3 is TGTGCCAGCAGTCCTCAGGACAGAAACACCGGGGAGCTGTTTTTT.